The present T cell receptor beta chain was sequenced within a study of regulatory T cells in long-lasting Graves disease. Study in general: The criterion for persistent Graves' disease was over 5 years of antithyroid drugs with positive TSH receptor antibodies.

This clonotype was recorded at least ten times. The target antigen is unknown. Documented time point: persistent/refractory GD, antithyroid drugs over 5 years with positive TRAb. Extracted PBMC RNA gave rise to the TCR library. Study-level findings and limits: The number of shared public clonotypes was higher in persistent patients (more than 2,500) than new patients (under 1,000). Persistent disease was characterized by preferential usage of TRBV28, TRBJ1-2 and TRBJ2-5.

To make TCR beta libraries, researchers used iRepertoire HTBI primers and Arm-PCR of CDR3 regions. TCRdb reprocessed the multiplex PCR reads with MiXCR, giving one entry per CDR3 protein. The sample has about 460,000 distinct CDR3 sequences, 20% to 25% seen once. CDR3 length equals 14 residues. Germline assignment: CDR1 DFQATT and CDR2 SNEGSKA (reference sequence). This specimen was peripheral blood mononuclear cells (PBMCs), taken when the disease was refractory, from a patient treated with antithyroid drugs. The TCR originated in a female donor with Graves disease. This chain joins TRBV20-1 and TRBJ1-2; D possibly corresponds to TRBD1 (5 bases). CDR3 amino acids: CTPSGHTASYGYTF. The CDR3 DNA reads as TGCACCCCCTCAGGGCACACAGCGTCCTATGGCTACACCTTC.